These T cell receptor beta chains were read from a single sample in a study of blood T cell repertoires in COVID-19. Profiled with immunoSEQ multiplex PCR; TCRdb holds only in-frame clones, not every one. The profile shows around 400,000 clones, around nine tenths of them singletons. Sequences were obtained from PBMCs or T cells enriched from blood (not recorded which). Receptors originate from a woman aged 18-29 years who had been exposed to COVID-19. Both conserved end residues are part of each CDR3. D genes are given only for firm matches. A row's size may be missing; if present it is once, few, many or a size class.

TRBJ1-2	16	TRBV18	-	TRBD1	TGTGCCAGCTCACCACCGAGCCAGGGGGCTAACTATGGCTACACCTTC	CASSPPSQGANYGYTF
TRBJ2-7	11	TRBV28	-	-	TGTGCCAGCAGTTCGTTCTACGAGCAGTACTTC	CASSSFYEQYF
TRBJ2-5	14	TRBV18	-	TRBD1	TGTGCCAGCTCACAAAACAGGGGCCAAGAGACCCAGTACTTC	CASSQNRGQETQYF
TRBJ1-2	17	TRBV15	-	TRBD1	TGTGCCACCAGCAGCTCCGAGACAGGGGATTGGAGCTATGGCTACACCTTC	CATSSSETGDWSYGYTF
TRBJ2-7	14	TRBV10-3	-	TRBD1	TGTGCCATCAGTGAAGGAACAGGGGGAGGCGAGCAGTACTTC	CAISEGTGGGEQYF
TRBJ2-6	15	TRBV7-2	-	-	TGTGCCAGCAGACAAACGCCCTCTGGGGCCAACGTCCTGACTTTC	CASRQTPSGANVLTF
TRBJ2-1	15	TRBV6-4	-	TRBD1	TGTGCCAGCCAAGACCGGGACAGGGGCAACAATGAGCAGTTCTTC	CASQDRDRGNNEQFF
TRBJ1-2	14	TRBV27	-	TRBD1	TGTGCCAGCAGTCCGGACAGGACGAACTATGGCTACACCTTC	CASSPDRTNYGYTF
TRBJ1-6	12	TRBV12-3/TRBV12-4	-	-	TGTGCCAGCAGCTATGGACACGGACCCCTCCACTTT	CASSYGHGPLHF
TRBJ1-1	14	TRBV30	-	-	TGTGCCTGGAGTGTACTCCGAGTGAACACTGAAGCTTTCTTT	CAWSVLRVNTEAFF
TRBJ2-2	17	TRBV14	-	TRBD2	TGTGCCAGCAGCCAAGATCTTGCGGGAGGGCCCAACGGGGAGCTGTTTTTT	CASSQDLAGGPNGELFF
TRBJ2-7	14	TRBV7-8	-	-	TGTGCCAGCAGCTTAGTTCGGGGAGGGGGCGAGCAGTACTTC	CASSLVRGGGEQYF
TRBJ1-2	15	TRBV29-1	-	TRBD1	TGCAGCGTAACCACCTTCGACAGGGAGTCCTATGGCTACACCTTC	CSVTTFDRESYGYTF
TRBJ2-7	14	TRBV5-1	-	TRBD1	TGCGCCAGCAGCCCCCGACAGGGTGGGTACGAGCAGTACTTC	CASSPRQGGYEQYF
TRBJ1-2	13	TRBV27	-	-	TGTGCCAGCAGTCCGCACATGCAGGATGGCTACACCTTC	CASSPHMQDGYTF
TRBJ2-3	15	TRBV2	-	TRBD2	TGTGCCAGCAGTGAAGCGGGCGGGAGCGCAGATACGCAGTATTTT	CASSEAGGSADTQYF
TRBJ1-4	16	TRBV6-1	-	TRBD1	TGTGCCAGCAGTGCACAGGGGATGGCAACTAATGAAAAACTGTTTTTT	CASSAQGMATNEKLFF
TRBJ1-1	11	TRBV28	once	-	TGTGCCAGCAGTTATCCAGGCGAAGCTTTCTTT	CASSYPGEAFF
TRBJ2-3	14	TRBV15	-	-	TGTGCCACCAGCAGTGGTGGGGGGAGGGATACGCAGTATTTT	CATSSGGGRDTQYF
TRBJ2-2	16	TRBV3-1/TRBV3-2	once	-	TGTGCCAGCAGCCTCCTACCGGGGGGCAGGGACGGGGAGCTGTTTTTT	CASSLLPGGRDGELFF
TRBJ1-5	13	TRBV6-5	-	-	TGTGCCAGCTCCGACTATAGCAATCAGCCCCAGCATTTT	CASSDYSNQPQHF
TRBJ2-1	15	TRBV9	once	-	TGTGCCAGCAGCGTAGATCAGGGGCTCTACAATGAGCAGTTCTTC	CASSVDQGLYNEQFF
TRBJ2-1	15	TRBV28	-	TRBD2	TGTGCCAGCAGAATAGCGGGCCTCTCCTACAATGAGCAGTTCTTC	CASRIAGLSYNEQFF
TRBJ2-7	14	TRBV19	-	TRBD2	TGTGCCAGTAGTCTGGGACTAGGGAGTCGAGAGCAGTACTTC	CASSLGLGSREQYF
TRBJ2-5	15	TRBV7-2	-	TRBD1	TGTGCCAGCAGCTTAGGCCCCGACAGGGAAGAGACCCAGTACTTC	CASSLGPDREETQYF
TRBJ2-1	14	TRBV28	-	-	TGTGCCAGCAGTTTACCAGCGGGCCACAATGAGCAGTTCTTC	CASSLPAGHNEQFF
TRBJ2-1	16	TRBV19	-	TRBD2	TGTGCCAGTACCGGGGGGATTTGGCCGATAGGGAATGAGCAGTTCTTC	CASTGGIWPIGNEQFF
TRBJ1-4	12	TRBV30	few	-	TGTGCCTGGCTACAGGGTAATGAAAAACTGTTTTTT	CAWLQGNEKLFF
TRBJ2-7	18	TRBV6-2/TRBV6-3	-	-	TGTGCCAGCAGTTACTCGACGCGAGACAGGACAAACTTCTACGAGCAGTACTTC	CASSYSTRDRTNFYEQYF
TRBJ2-1	16	TRBV9	-	-	TGTGCCAGCAGCGTCGTAGGAAGGACAGCCTACAATGAGCAGTTCTTC	CASSVVGRTAYNEQFF
TRBJ2-7	14	TRBV3-1/TRBV3-2	-	TRBD1	TGTGCCAGCAGTTCAGGACAGGGTTCCTACGAGCAGTACTTC	CASSSGQGSYEQYF
TRBJ1-4	16	TRBV19	-	-	TGTGCCAGTAGCGAAAGGCCAGGGGCTTTAAATGAAAAACTGTTTTTT	CASSERPGALNEKLFF
TRBJ2-2	16	TRBV27	-	TRBD2	TGTGCCAGCAGTTCCGTAGCGGGAGTTAACACCGGGGAGCTGTTTTTT	CASSSVAGVNTGELFF
TRBJ2-5	14	TRBV10-3	once	TRBD1	TGTGCCATCAGTGGGGGACAGGGGAGAGAGACCCAGTACTTC	CAISGGQGRETQYF
TRBJ2-4	16	TRBV27	-	-	TGTGCCAGCAGTTTATCCAGGACTTTAGCCAAAAACATTCAGTACTTC	CASSLSRTLAKNIQYF
TRBJ2-5	13	TRBV18	-	-	TGTGCCAGCTCACCTTCGTTTCAAGAGACCCAGTACTTC	CASSPSFQETQYF
TRBJ2-3	14	TRBV19	-	-	TGTGCCAGTACCAGGGCAGTTTCCACAGATACGCAGTATTTT	CASTRAVSTDTQYF
TRBJ1-2	16	TRBV28	few	-	TGTGCCAGCAGCCCTAGTGGGGCAGCGTCTAACTATGGCTACACCTTC	CASSPSGAASNYGYTF
TRBJ1-1	16	TRBV27	-	TRBD1	TGTGCCAGCAGACCCGGGACAGGAAACTTAGACACTGAAGCTTTCTTT	CASRPGTGNLDTEAFF
TRBJ2-7	15	TRBV2	-	TRBD1	TGTGCCAGCAGTCTTTACAGGGGGGATCCCTACGAGCAGTACTTC	CASSLYRGDPYEQYF
TRBJ2-3	14	TRBV6-5	-	TRBD1	TGTGCCAGCAGATGGACAGGGTTGGCAGATACGCAGTATTTT	CASRWTGLADTQYF
TRBJ1-1	15	TRBV28	-	-	TGTGCCAGCAGCCCGACCTCGGGGGGTAACACTGAAGCTTTCTTT	CASSPTSGGNTEAFF
TRBJ1-1	15	TRBV6-5	-	TRBD1	TGTGCCAGCAGTTACGGTGGACAGGGGACCACTGAAGCTTTCTTT	CASSYGGQGTTEAFF
TRBJ2-3	15	TRBV30	-	-	TGTGCCTGGACACCAGGGGCCTTAAGCACAGATACGCAGTATTTT	CAWTPGALSTDTQYF
TRBJ1-2	16	TRBV29-1	-	TRBD1	TGCAGCGTTGAAGGTTCGGGACAGGGGGGTAACTATGGCTACACCTTC	CSVEGSGQGGNYGYTF
TRBJ1-1	15	TRBV28	-	-	TGTGCCAGCAGTTTAGGTCGACAGGAGACCACCCGGGGTTTCTTT	CASSLGRQETTRGFF
TRBJ1-2	13	TRBV2	-	-	TGTGCCAGCATATATCAGGGGAGCTATGGCTACACCTTC	CASIYQGSYGYTF
TRBJ1-3	13	TRBV28	-	-	TGTGCCAGCAGTTCAGGGGACCGAAACACCATATATTTT	CASSSGDRNTIYF
TRBJ1-1	14	TRBV19	once	-	TGTGCCAGTAGTTTGGGGGGGTCGAACACTGAAGCTTTCTTT	CASSLGGSNTEAFF
TRBJ1-6	15	TRBV10-3	-	TRBD1	TGTGCCATCAGTGACCGGGACAGGGTAGGCTCACCCCTCCACTTT	CAISDRDRVGSPLHF
TRBJ1-5	15	TRBV2	once	TRBD1	TGTGCCAGCAGTGACACCGGGACAGCCTATCAGCCCCAGCATTTT	CASSDTGTAYQPQHF
TRBJ1-2	16	TRBV4-2	-	TRBD1	TGTGCCAGCAGCCATAGGGGGGGGACAGGAGGATATGGCTACACCTTC	CASSHRGGTGGYGYTF
TRBJ2-1	14	TRBV11-2	-	-	TGTGCCAGCAGCTTAGTAGGGGGAAACAATGAGCAGTTCTTC	CASSLVGGNNEQFF
TRBJ1-5	14	TRBV29-1	-	TRBD1	TGCAGCGTTCTAGGGGGCTTAAGCAATCAGCCCCAGCATTTT	CSVLGGLSNQPQHF
TRBJ1-5	14	TRBV19	-	TRBD1	TGTGCCAGTAGTATAAAGGGGGCGAGCCAGCCCCAGCATTTT	CASSIKGASQPQHF
TRBJ2-1	17	TRBV7-9	-	TRBD1	TGTGCCAGCAGCTCCCCGGGACAGGGGGTTTTCTACAATGAGCAGTTCTTC	CASSSPGQGVFYNEQFF
TRBJ1-6	14	TRBV10-3	-	TRBD1	TGTGCCATCGGCCCGGGACAGGGTGGTTCACCCCTCCACTTT	CAIGPGQGGSPLHF
TRBJ1-6	15	TRBV7-9	few	-	TGTGCCAGCAGCTTTGGCGTGGGGGGTGATTCACCCCTCCACTTT	CASSFGVGGDSPLHF
TRBJ1-4	16	TRBV4-1	-	-	TGCGCCAGCAGCTCGACTTACAGGGTGACTAATGAAAAACTGTTTTTT	CASSSTYRVTNEKLFF
TRBJ1-4	13	TRBV29-1	-	TRBD1	TGCAGCGTTGGACAGGGCCCTAATGAAAAACTGTTTTTT	CSVGQGPNEKLFF